The clone carrying this TCR beta chain was counted ten times or more. The data are from a study of identical twins. Everyone who donated was a healthy Caucasian. Germline trimming cut 4 bases from V and 1 base from J; bases unmatched to any gene: 6. The CDR3 consists of 16 residues. From germline, CDR1 is SGHDN and CDR2 FVKESK. TCRdb passed the 5' RACE reads through MiXCR, listing each CDR3 protein once. The table lists 1.5 million to 2 million distinct CDR3 sequences, around a third of them singletons. This TCR derives from a newborn girl in good health. The sample comprised cord blood. J is TRBJ2-5 and V is TRBV14; 10 bases line up with TRBD2. The chain's CDR3 is CASSLLAGGFQETQYF. CDR3 nucleotide sequence: TGTGCCAGCAGCCTATTAGCGGGGGGATTCCAAGAGACCCAGTACTTC. The entire variable domain, with the rest obtained from reference TRBV14 and TRBJ2-5, is as follows: EAGVTQFPSHSVIEKGQTVTLRCDPISGHDNLYWYRRVMGKEIKFLLHFVKESKQDESGMPNNRFLAERTGGTYSTLKVQPAELEDSGVYFCASSLLAGGFQETQYFGPGTRLLVL.